This T cell receptor (beta chain) was observed in a study of tumor T cells in aggressive B-cell lymphoma. This CDR3 has 14 amino acids. V was shortened by 2 bases and J by 4 bases, with 11 bases between the two germline ends. Germline lookup yields CDR1 LNHDA and CDR2 SQIVND (reference sequence). Some clones are missing from TCRdb's copy, which holds only in-frame ones; the method was immunoSEQ multiplex PCR. The sample has approximately 5,000 clones, about 90% seen once. The sequence derives from an adult with diffuse large B cell lymphoma. The rearrangement uses TRBV19 and TRBJ2-5; TRBD1 is a possible D gene (6 bases). The sample comprised tumor tissue. The CDR3: CASSITGIAETQYF. In nucleotides, the CDR3 is TGTGCCAGTAGTATAACAGGGATCGCAGAGACCCAGTACTTC.